The TCR beta chain under discussion was sequenced for a study of blood T cells in healthy people across ages. Total RNA, at least 6 micrograms per sample, came from PBMCs. The CDR3 is 14 residues long. V shed 3 bases and J 2 bases; nucleotides not matched to a gene: 4. The germline gives CDR1 SGHRS, CDR2 YFSETQ. A sample-barcoded 5' primer and a J-beta primer mix were used in a second PCR of about 7 to 12 cycles. Each cDNA molecule carried a tag from a template-switch adaptor that contained 12 random nucleotides. TCRdb fed the 5' RACE reads into MiXCR, producing one record per CDR3 protein. This sample has roughly 640,000 distinct CDR3 sequences, with approximately 30% found just once. Study-wide findings and caveats: Age brought a roughly linear fall in TCR beta diversity measured per million T cells. Estimates of diversity drawn from one million T cells were considered underestimates.

On this clonotype itself: Its target is not known. A much larger clone is a single base away; this may be a read error.

J is TRBJ2-7 and V is TRBV5-1; 8 nucleotides align to TRBD2. This TCR derives from a woman of 80 years or more in good health. Sequenced material: blood. The CDR3 reads CASSWRGDTYEQYF. Here the CDR3 DNA reads TGCGCCAGCAGCTGGCGGGGGGATACCTACGAGCAGTACTTC. The complete variable domain, with remaining parts taken from reference TRBV5-1 and TRBJ2-7, reads KAGVTQTPRYLIKTRGQQVTLSCSPISGHRSVSWYQQTPGQGLQFLFEYFSETQRNKGNFPGRFSGRQFSNSRSEMNVSTLELGDSALYLCASSWRGDTYEQYFGPGTRLTVT.